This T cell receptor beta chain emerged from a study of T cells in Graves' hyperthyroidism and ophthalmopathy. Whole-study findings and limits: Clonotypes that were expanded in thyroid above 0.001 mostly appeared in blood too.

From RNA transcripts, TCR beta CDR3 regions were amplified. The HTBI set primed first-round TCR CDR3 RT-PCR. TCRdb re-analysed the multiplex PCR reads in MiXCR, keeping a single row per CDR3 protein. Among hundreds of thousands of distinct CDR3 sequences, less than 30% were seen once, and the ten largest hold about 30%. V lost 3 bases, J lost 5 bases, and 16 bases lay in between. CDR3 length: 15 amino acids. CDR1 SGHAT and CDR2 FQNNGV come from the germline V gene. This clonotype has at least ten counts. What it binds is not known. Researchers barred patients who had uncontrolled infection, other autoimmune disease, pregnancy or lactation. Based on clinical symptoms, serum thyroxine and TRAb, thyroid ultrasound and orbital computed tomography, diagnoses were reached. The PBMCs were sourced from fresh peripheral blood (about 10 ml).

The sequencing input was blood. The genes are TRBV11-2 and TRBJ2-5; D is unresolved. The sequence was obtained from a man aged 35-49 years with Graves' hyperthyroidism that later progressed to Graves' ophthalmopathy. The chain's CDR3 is CASSFGSAHSETQYF. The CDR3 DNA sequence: TGTGCCAGCAGCTTCGGGTCAGCGCATTCTGAGACCCAGTACTTC.